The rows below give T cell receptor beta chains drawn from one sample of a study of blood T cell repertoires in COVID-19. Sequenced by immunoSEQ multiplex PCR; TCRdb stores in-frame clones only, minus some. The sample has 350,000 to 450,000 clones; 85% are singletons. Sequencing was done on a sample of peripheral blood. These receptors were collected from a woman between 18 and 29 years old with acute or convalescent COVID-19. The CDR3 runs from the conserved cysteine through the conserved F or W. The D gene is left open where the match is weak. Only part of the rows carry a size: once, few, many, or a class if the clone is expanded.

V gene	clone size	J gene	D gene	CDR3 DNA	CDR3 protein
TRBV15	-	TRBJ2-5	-	TGTGCCACCAGCAGAGATGCGGGGGCCCAAGAGACCCAGTACTTC	CATSRDAGAQETQYF
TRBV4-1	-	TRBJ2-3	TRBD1	TGCGCCAGCAGCCAAGACTTCGGACAGGGGGGACCAGATACGCAGTATTTT	CASSQDFGQGGPDTQYF
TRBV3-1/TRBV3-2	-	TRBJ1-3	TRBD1	TGTGCCAGCAGCCAAGAGCGGACAGGGAAAAGCTCTGGAAACACCATATATTTT	CASSQERTGKSSGNTIYF
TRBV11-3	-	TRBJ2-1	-	TGTGCCAGCAGCTCCACCAGCGGGTGGGCGGGTGAGCAGTTCTTC	CASSSTSGWAGEQFF
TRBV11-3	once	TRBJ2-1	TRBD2	TGTGCCAGCAGCCCAGCGGGGGTTTCCTACAATGAGCAGTTCTTC	CASSPAGVSYNEQFF
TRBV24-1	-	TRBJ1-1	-	TGTGCCACCAGTGAGCACAGGGAAGGCTCTGAAGCTTTCTTT	CATSEHREGSEAFF
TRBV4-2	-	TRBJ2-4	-	TGTGCCACAAGGGGAGGAGGGGACAAAAACATTCAGTACTTC	CATRGGGDKNIQYF
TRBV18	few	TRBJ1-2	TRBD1	TGTGCCAGCTCACCCATGGGACAGGATGGCTACACCTTC	CASSPMGQDGYTF
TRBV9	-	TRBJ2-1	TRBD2	TGTGCCAGCAGCGTAGCTGAACTAGCGGTAAACAATGAGCAGTTCTTC	CASSVAELAVNNEQFF
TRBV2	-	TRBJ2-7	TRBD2	TGTGCCGGAGGACTAGCGGCCTACGAGCAGTACTTC	CAGGLAAYEQYF
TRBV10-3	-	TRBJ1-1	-	TGTGCCAGCGAGACAGGAATGAACACTGAAGCTTTCTTT	CASETGMNTEAFF
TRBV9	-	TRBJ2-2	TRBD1	TGTGCCAGCAGAAAGAGACAGGGGAACACCGGGGAGCTGTTTTTT	CASRKRQGNTGELFF
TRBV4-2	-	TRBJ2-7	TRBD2	TGTGCCAGCAGCCACGTTAGCGGGGGGGCGTCGTACGAGCAGTACTTC	CASSHVSGGASYEQYF
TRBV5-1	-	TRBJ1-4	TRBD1	TGCGCCAGCAGCCCACGACAGGGACTGGCGGCGGGTGAAAAACTGTTTTTT	CASSPRQGLAAGEKLFF
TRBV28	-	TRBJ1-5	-	TGTGCCAGCAGTTTAACGACAGGTTCTCAGCCCCAGCATTTT	CASSLTTGSQPQHF
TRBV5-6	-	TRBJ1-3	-	TGTGCCAGCAGCTTGGCTTCAGGGGCTGGAAACACCATATATTTT	CASSLASGAGNTIYF
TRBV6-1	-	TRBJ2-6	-	TGTGCCAGCAGTGAAGGTAGCCGCAGCTCTGGGGCCAACGTCCTGACTTTC	CASSEGSRSSGANVLTF
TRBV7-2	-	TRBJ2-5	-	TGTGCCAGCAGCTTAGCGAGTTGGGAGACCCAGTACTTC	CASSLASWETQYF
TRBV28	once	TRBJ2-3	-	TGTGCCAGCAGTTTAAGACAGCTTGTTGAGTTGCGGGGTACGCAGTATTTT	CASSLRQLVELRGTQYF
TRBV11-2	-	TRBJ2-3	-	TGTGCCAGCAGCTTACCCAGGGGCGCAGATACGCAGTATTTT	CASSLPRGADTQYF
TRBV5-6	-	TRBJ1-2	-	TGTGCCAGCAGCCCCTTAGCGGGACGGTCCTATGGCTACACCTTC	CASSPLAGRSYGYTF
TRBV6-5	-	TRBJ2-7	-	TGTGCCAGCAGTTATTCCCCGGGGGACTCCTCCTACGAGCAGTACTTC	CASSYSPGDSSYEQYF
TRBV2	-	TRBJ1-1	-	TGTGCCAGCATCCAGGAAGTGGACACTGAAGCTTTCTTT	CASIQEVDTEAFF
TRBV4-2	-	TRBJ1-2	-	TGTGCCAGCAGCCAAGCTGCCGCGAACTATGGCTACACCTTC	CASSQAAANYGYTF
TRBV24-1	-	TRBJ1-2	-	TGTGCCACCAGTGATATGGCAACTAACTATGGCTACACCTTC	CATSDMATNYGYTF
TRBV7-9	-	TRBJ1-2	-	TGTGCCAGCCTATCACCTACGAATGGCTACACCTTC	CASLSPTNGYTF
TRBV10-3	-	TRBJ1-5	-	TGTGCCATCAGGGACAGCGTCAATCAGCCCCAGCATTTT	CAIRDSVNQPQHF
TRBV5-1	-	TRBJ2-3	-	TGCGCCAGCAGTAATTCCGGTCAGGCAGATACGCAGTATTTT	CASSNSGQADTQYF
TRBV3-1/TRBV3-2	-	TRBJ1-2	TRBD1	TGTGCCAGCAGCCAGAGACCGGGACAGAGAATTAGCTACACCTTC	CASSQRPGQRISYTF
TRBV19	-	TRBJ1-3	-	TGTGCCAGTAGTTTTTATCCGGAGGCGGCTGGAAACACCATATATTTT	CASSFYPEAAGNTIYF
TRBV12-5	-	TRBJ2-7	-	TGTGCTAGTGGTTTGCCTCCGTCGTTATCGCAGTACTTC	CASGLPPSLSQYF
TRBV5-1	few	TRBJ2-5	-	TGCGCCAGCAGCCCCTCGTCGGGGGTTTCACTTTCACAAGAGACCCAGTACTTC	CASSPSSGVSLSQETQYF
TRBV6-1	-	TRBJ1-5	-	TGTGCCAGCAGTGACGTGTCGGGCAATCAGCCCCAGCATTTT	CASSDVSGNQPQHF
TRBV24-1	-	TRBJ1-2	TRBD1	TGTGCCACCAGTGACCAAGACAGGGTGGCGAGCTACACCTTC	CATSDQDRVASYTF
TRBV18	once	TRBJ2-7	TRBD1	TGTGCCAGCTCGCCGGGACAGGGTCCCTCCTACGAGCAGTACTTC	CASSPGQGPSYEQYF
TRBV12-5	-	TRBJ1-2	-	TGTGCTAGTGGTTTGCCCCGCTATGGCTACACCTTC	CASGLPRYGYTF